The T cell receptor (beta chain) described here comes from a study of shared clonotypes between healthy human individuals. CD45RO-negative CD8 cells positively selected for CCR7 made up the naive population, which excluded terminally differentiated effector memory CD45RA+ cells. From germline, CDR1 is ENHRY and CDR2 SYGVKD. Unmatched junction bases numbered 9, after V lost 0 bases and J lost 11 bases. This CDR3 has 15 residues. Using immunoSEQ multiplex PCR, the repertoire was profiled, and TCRdb retains in-frame clones only, with some absent. The sample includes fewer than 850,000 clones, 90% to 97% of them seen just once.

The sample consisted of naive CD8+ T cells sorted from blood. The sequence derives from a man aged 30 to 39 in good health. V is TRBV10-3 and J is TRBJ1-1; 10 bases are shared with TRBD1. This CDR3 is CAISESGGQGPWAFF. As DNA, the CDR3 is TGTGCCATCAGTGAGTCGGGGGGACAGGGGCCATGGGCTTTCTTT.